A selection of T cell receptor beta chains follows, all from one sample in a study of T cells after posttransplantation cyclophosphamide. Produced via immunoSEQ multiplex PCR; TCRdb's table is partial and in-frame only. The table records 24,000 or so clones without singletons, the ten largest covering around 1.7%. This specimen was PBMCs, taken after allogeneic stem cell transplant with posttransplant cyclophosphamide. The receptor set was obtained from a male patient in his late teens or twenties who received an allogeneic stem cell transplant from a related donor, was CMV-positive, and had no GVHD. Some T cells may be transferred from the graft donor. Each CDR3 is given with its conserved first and last residue. Fields, in order: D gene, J gene, V gene, clone size, CDR3 DNA, CDR3 protein. The D gene is left open where the match is weak. Part of the rows lack a size; the others show once, few, many or a class for expanded clones.

>NA|TRBJ2-7|TRBV5-5|many
TGTGCCAGCCATACACGGGGGTACGAGCAGTACTTC
CASHTRGYEQYF
>NA|TRBJ1-1|TRBV27|many
TGTGCCAGCTCACGGCACGGGTCTACTGAAGCTTTCTTT
CASSRHGSTEAFF
>NA|TRBJ1-5|TRBV6-5|many
TGTGCCAGCAGTTACCCCGTCCGAACTGAGGATCAGCCCCAGCATTTT
CASSYPVRTEDQPQHF
>NA|TRBJ2-3|TRBV5-4|many
TGTGCCAGCAGCTTGGGAACGGGCAGGGGTGGTTTTTTGGATACGCAGTATTTT
CASSLGTGRGGFLDTQYF
>TRBD2|TRBJ2-1|TRBV6-6|many
TGTGCCAGCAGTTCACCCCACCACCTAGCGGAGGAGCAGTTCTTC
CASSSPHHLAEEQFF
>TRBD1|TRBJ2-2|TRBV7-6|many
TGTGCCAGCAGCTTACAGCGACAGGGTCACGGGGAGCTGTTTTTT
CASSLQRQGHGELFF
>NA|TRBJ2-5|TRBV5-4|many
TGTGCCAGCAGCTTGGCGCCGGGTGAGACCCAGTACTTC
CASSLAPGETQYF
>TRBD1|TRBJ2-3|TRBV14|many
TGTGCCAGCAGCCGGACAGGGGATACGCAGTATTTT
CASSRTGDTQYF
>TRBD1|TRBJ2-7|TRBV5-1|many
TGCGCCAGCAGCTTGGCGTCGGGACAGATACCCTACGAGCAGTACTTC
CASSLASGQIPYEQYF
>TRBD1|TRBJ1-1|TRBV6-6|many
TGTGCCAGCAGTTACGGGACAGCATACACTGAAGCTTTCTTT
CASSYGTAYTEAFF
>NA|TRBJ2-1|TRBV27|many
TGTGCCAGCAGTTTATTAGGGGACTACAATGAGCAGTTCTTC
CASSLLGDYNEQFF
>NA|TRBJ2-5|TRBV5-4|many
TGTGCCAGCAGCTTGGTCGGGCAGGGGAACCAAGAGACCCAGTACTTC
CASSLVGQGNQETQYF
>NA|TRBJ2-3|TRBV7-8|many
TGTGCCAGCAGCTTCTTCCAGGGGAAAGGTGATACGCAGTATTTT
CASSFFQGKGDTQYF
>TRBD1|TRBJ2-1|TRBV7-8|NA
TGTGCCAGCAGCCCGCGGACAGGGCCGAGGTACAATGAGCAGTTCTTC
CASSPRTGPRYNEQFF
>NA|TRBJ2-7|TRBV5-8|many
TGTGCCAGCAGCTTGGACAGCCCCTACGAGCAGTACTTC
CASSLDSPYEQYF